These 19 T cell receptor beta chains originate from one sample sequenced in a study of control samples from healthy donors and cancer patients. Only in-frame clones appear in the TCRdb table, and some are missing; sequencing was by immunoSEQ multiplex PCR. This table has some 70,000 clones, 84% appearing once. The sequencing sample was made of PBMCs. The receptors were gathered from a woman in her forties or fifties with lung cancer.

To note about this clone: At the DNA level, this CDR3 is encoded by other sequences in the same sample as well. J is TRBJ1-2 and V is TRBV7-2; 8 nucleotides match TRBD1. Germline CDR1 SGHTA, CDR2 FQGNSA. Unmatched junction bases numbered 6, after V lost 1 base and J lost 8 bases. There are 14 residues in the CDR3. The CDR3, as DNA: TGTGCCAGCAGCTTAGATCCAGGGGGCAGGGGCTACACCTTC. It specifies CASSLDPGGRGYTF. The variable domain in full, completed from reference TRBV7-2 and TRBJ1-2, reads GAGVSQSPSNKVTEKGKDVELRCDPISGHTALYWYRQSLGQGLEFLIYFQGNSAPDKSGLPSDRFSAERTGGSVSTLTIQRTQQEDSAVYLCASSLDPGGRGYTFGSGTRLTVV.

The CDR3 here is CASSLATGGNTIYF. CDR3 nucleotides: TGCGCCAGCAGCTTGGCGACAGGTGGAAACACCATATATTTT. This chain joins TRBV5-1 and TRBJ1-3; D is perhaps TRBD1 (6 bases). The germline CDR1 and CDR2 sequences are SGHRS and YFSETQ. V was trimmed by 0 bases and J by 3 bases, leaving 7 bases between them. This CDR3 has 14 amino acids.

This sequence joins TRBV5-4 and TRBJ1-4; no reliable D call. V dropped 4 bases and J dropped 0 bases, with 7 bases sitting between them. Looked up from germline, CDR1 is SGHNT and CDR2 is YYREEE (reference sequence). The CDR3 is made up of 14 amino acids. CDR3 amino acids: CASSADATNEKLFF. The CDR3 DNA follows: TGTGCCAGCAGCGCCGACGCAACTAATGAAAAACTGTTTTTT.

This clone was counted once. This chain connects TRBV7-3 to TRBJ1-2, with a weak D call TRBD1 (5 bases). V was clipped by 5 bases and J by 7 bases, with 14 bases between them. Germline V gene data show CDR1 as SGHTA and CDR2 as FQGTGA. The length of the CDR3 is 13 residues. CDR3 loop: CASSGQGKAGYTF. CDR3 DNA: TGTGCCAGCAGCGGGCAGGGAAAGGCTGGCTACACCTTC.

V and J are TRBV27 and TRBJ1-1, with TRBD1 as a possible D gene (6 bases). Between the trimmed V and J ends, which lost 5 bases and 2 bases, there was a span of 15 bases. Germline CDR1 and CDR2: MNHEY and SMNVEV (reference sequence). The CDR3 runs 15 residues. The DNA for the CDR3 is TGTGCCAGCAGTCCGGGGACAACCCTTAACACTGAAGCTTTCTTT. Translation gives CASSPGTTLNTEAFF.

The chain carries TRBV4-1 and TRBJ1-6; the match to TRBD1 covers 7 bases. V lost 0 bases to trimming and J lost 1 base; unmatched junction nucleotides: 6. The CDR3 has 18 amino acids. CDR1 MGHRA and CDR2 YSYEKL come from the germline V gene. The CDR3 here is CASSQEARGLSYNSPLHF. The CDR3 coding sequence is TGCGCCAGCAGCCAAGAGGCCAGGGGGTTGTCCTATAATTCACCCCTCCACTTT.

The chain links TRBV2 to TRBJ2-2; D possibly corresponds to TRBD1 (5 bases). Germline V gives CDR1 SNHLY, CDR2 FYNNEI. This CDR3 contains 14 residues. Trimming stripped 9 bases from V and 5 bases from J, with 16 bases between. The CDR3 here is CASTLTTGTGELFF. In DNA form, the CDR3 reads TGTGCCAGTACATTGACCACAGGAACCGGGGAGCTGTTTTTT.

The chain joins TRBV9 to TRBJ2-1; D is perhaps TRBD2 (6 bases). Between the trimmed V and J ends, which lost 4 bases and 0 bases, there was a span of 11 bases. This CDR3 comprises 15 residues. Looked up from germline, CDR1 is SGDLS and CDR2 is YYNGEE. CDR3 protein: CASSPPGGSYNEQFF. CDR3 DNA: TGTGCCAGCAGCCCCCCCGGGGGCTCCTACAATGAGCAGTTCTTC. The full variable domain, in which reference TRBV9 and TRBJ2-1 provide the parts outside the CDR3, is DSGVTQTPKHLITATGQRVTLRCSPRSGDLSVYWYQQSLDQGLQFLIQYYNGEERAKGNILERFSAQQFPDLHSELNLSSLELGDSALYFCASSPPGGSYNEQFFGPGTRLTVL.

The J gene is TRBJ1-3, the V gene TRBV18; D unresolved. Germline CDR1 KGHSH, CDR2 LQKENI. The CDR3 is 16 amino acids. Trimming shortened V by 3 bases and J by 0 bases, and 12 bases separated the two germline ends. CDR3 amino acids: CASSPEVRLSGNTIYF. For the CDR3, the DNA is TGTGCCAGCTCACCTGAGGTTCGGCTCTCTGGAAACACCATATATTTT.

The J gene is TRBJ1-1, the V gene TRBV5-1, with TRBD1 as a possible D gene (6 bases). Germline V lookup: CDR1 SGHRS, CDR2 YFSETQ. This CDR3 is built from 14 residues. The ends were cut back, 1 base at V and 4 bases at J, with 11 bases in the middle. CDR3 sequence (DNA): TGCGCCAGCAGCTTGTTACAGGGATCCACTGAAGCTTTCTTT. It specifies CASSLLQGSTEAFF.

This chain links TRBV30 with TRBJ1-1; D not resolved. Between the trimmed V and J ends, which lost 2 bases and 1 base, there was a span of 14 bases. The CDR3 has 15 amino acids. Germline-derived CDR1 and CDR2 are GTSNPN and SVGIG (reference sequence). This CDR3 is CAWSRFRAPNTEAFF. The CDR3 bases are TGTGCCTGGAGTAGATTTCGTGCTCCGAACACTGAAGCTTTCTTT. The entire variable domain, with the rest obtained from reference TRBV30 and TRBJ1-1, is as follows: SQTIHQWPATLVQPVGSPLSLECTVEGTSNPNLYWYRQAAGRGLQLLFYSVGIGQISSEVPQNLSASRPQDRQFILSSKKLLLSDSGFYLCAWSRFRAPNTEAFFGQGTRLTVV.

The chain couples TRBV10-1 to TRBJ2-3; 10 bases agree with TRBD2. This CDR3 comprises 16 residues. Germline-derived CDR1 and CDR2 are WNHNN and SYGVQD (reference sequence). V dropped 6 bases and J dropped 0; count of bases not matched to a gene: 6. Here the CDR3 DNA reads TGCGCCAGCAGCCCCGGACTAGCGGAGAGCACAGATACGCAGTATTTT. Protein sequence: CASSPGLAESTDTQYF.

This chain links TRBV7-3 with TRBJ2-6, with a tentative D call TRBD1 (7 bases). The CDR3 totals 17 residues. CDR1 is SGHTA and CDR2 is FQGTGA in the germline V gene. Trimming cost V 4 bases and J 0 bases, with 13 bases left between them. The DNA of the CDR3 is TGTGCCAGCAGCTCCCACAGGGGACTCTCTGGGGCCAACGTCCTGACTTTC. Its protein is CASSSHRGLSGANVLTF.

The chain recombines TRBV5-8 with TRBJ1-4; possible D gene TRBD1, 5 bases. V gave up 4 bases and J gave up 5 bases, with 12 bases separating them. The CDR3 spans 14 residues. Germline CDR1 SGHTS, CDR2 YDEGEE. The CDR3 is CASSVGTWNEKLFF. CDR3 coding DNA: TGTGCCAGCAGCGTTGGGACGTGGAATGAAAAACTGTTTTTT.

This clone was seen more than once but under ten times. The chain is built from TRBV10-2 and TRBJ2-7, with D perhaps matching TRBD2 (6 bases). The CDR3 runs to 12 residues. The ends were cut back, 4 bases at V and 5 bases at J, with 9 bases in the middle. Germline V gene sequence: CDR1 WSHSY, CDR2 SAAADI. The CDR3 loop is CASSVGGDEQYF. The CDR3 coding sequence is TGCGCCAGCAGTGTAGGAGGGGACGAGCAGTACTTC.

This clone was observed a handful of times. The chain uses TRBV5-1 and TRBJ2-2; possible D gene TRBD2, 6 bases. Germline assignment: CDR1 SGHRS and CDR2 YFSETQ. The CDR3 runs 16 residues. The V gene lost 8 bases and the J gene lost 3 bases, with 20 bases spanning the gap. In DNA form, the CDR3 reads TGCGCCAGTTCACCCTCAGGAGGGATCGACACCGGGGAGCTGTTTTTT. It is translated as CASSPSGGIDTGELFF.

The V call is TRBV6-5, the J call TRBJ1-2, with D perhaps matching TRBD1 (5 bases). The CDR3 length is 14 residues. The V end was cut by 7 bases, the J end by 8 bases, with 20 bases between. Germline lookup yields CDR1 MNHEY and CDR2 SVGAGI. CDR3 residues: CASNSAGTPLGYTF. The CDR3 DNA sequence: TGTGCCAGCAACTCAGCGGGGACTCCCTTAGGCTACACCTTC.

The chain uses TRBV5-6 and TRBJ1-1; no reliable D call. Germline V gives CDR1 SGHDT, CDR2 YYEEEE. Trimming removed 1 base from V and 2 bases from J, with 9 bases in between. The CDR3 consists of 14 residues. The CDR3 DNA follows: TGTGCCAGCAGCTTGTCTGGGGTTAACACTGAAGCTTTCTTT. This encodes CASSLSGVNTEAFF.

The genes are TRBV5-1 and TRBJ1-4; no firm D call. With 0 bases removed from V and 5 bases from J, the gap between germline ends came to 14 bases. The CDR3 totals 16 residues. Germline V gene sequence: CDR1 SGHRS, CDR2 YFSETQ. The CDR3 here is CASSLDAAGWNEKLFF. The DNA of the CDR3 is TGCGCCAGCAGCTTGGACGCAGCGGGATGGAATGAAAAACTGTTTTTT.